This is a list of T cell receptor beta chains from one sample in a study of blood T cell repertoires in COVID-19. Profiled with immunoSEQ multiplex PCR; TCRdb holds only in-frame clones, not every one. The sample has over 200,000 clones; 80% to 90% are singletons. Source material: peripheral blood. The source is a man aged 35 to 55 who had recovered from COVID-19. Each CDR3 is given with its conserved first and last residue. A D gene is named only where the DNA matches it firmly.

d_call j_call v_call cdr3_aa
NA TRBJ1-5 TRBV2 CASNPTGHVGQPQHF
NA TRBJ2-2 TRBV6-5 CASSGTGLTGELFF
TRBD1 TRBJ2-1 TRBV30 CACRDRSHNEQFF
TRBD2 TRBJ2-4 TRBV10-3 CAIREEREGKNIQYF
NA TRBJ2-7 TRBV11-2 CASSLESWGVEQYF
TRBD1 TRBJ2-7 TRBV29-1 CSVEGTGNEQYF
TRBD1 TRBJ1-1 TRBV10-3 CAISNTGAGTEAFF
NA TRBJ2-7 TRBV4-3 CASSQDLGVSGQRGQYF
NA TRBJ2-7 TRBV5-4 CASRAGGQGVYEQYF
TRBD2 TRBJ2-3 TRBV9 CASSALAGTRTDTQYF
NA TRBJ2-3 TRBV4-1 CASSPYDRESTDTQYF
TRBD1 TRBJ1-4 TRBV18 CASSPDQGARSEKLFF
NA TRBJ1-6 TRBV19 CASSIEGNSYNSPLHF
NA TRBJ1-1 TRBV30 CAWSSGGILGNTEAFF
NA TRBJ1-1 TRBV27 CASSFAGGQVYTEAFF
NA TRBJ1-2 TRBV28 CASSYGTLGYTF
TRBD1 TRBJ1-4 TRBV4-1 CASSRGQGIEKLFF
NA TRBJ1-6 TRBV6-5 CASSYHSSPLHF
NA TRBJ1-5 TRBV4-3 CASSQEAGSSNQPQHF
NA TRBJ1-1 TRBV4-1 CASSQEGQGGEAFF
NA TRBJ2-1 TRBV12-3/TRBV12-4 CASSWGPNEQFF
TRBD2 TRBJ2-1 TRBV3-1/TRBV3-2 CASSRIAGNEQFF
TRBD1 TRBJ1-2 TRBV5-4 CASSAPVPQGAHTYGYTF
NA TRBJ2-3 TRBV19 CASSMWPIQYF
TRBD1 TRBJ1-1 TRBV19 CASSMDRGGLHTEAFF
NA TRBJ1-1 TRBV4-1 CASSQEPGVSTEAFF
NA TRBJ1-5 TRBV7-6 CASSLGRDQPQHF
NA TRBJ2-2 TRBV12-5 CASGLVTANTGELFF
NA TRBJ1-3 TRBV3-1/TRBV3-2 CASSQEPGSAGNTIYF
NA TRBJ2-7 TRBV12-3/TRBV12-4 CASSLGSSYEQYF
TRBD1 TRBJ1-2 TRBV6-2/TRBV6-3 CASSSRGSVGYTF
TRBD2 TRBJ2-7 TRBV9 CASSVELAGASYEQYF
TRBD2 TRBJ2-1 TRBV6-6 CASSYYRGGASNEQFF
NA TRBJ1-2 TRBV30 CAWSVQFYGYTF
NA TRBJ1-4 TRBV4-3 CASSQDAGLEKLFF
NA TRBJ1-2 TRBV4-1 CASSQVGGYGYTF
TRBD2 TRBJ2-7 TRBV5-1 CASSPNPSGTNWEQYF